This T cell receptor beta chain appears in the sequencing data of a study of OX40 agonist ivuxolimab in advanced cancers. Only in-frame clones appear in the TCRdb table, and some are missing; sequencing was by immunoSEQ multiplex PCR. The sample lists 68,000 or so clones, nearly 85% seen once, with about a tenth in the top ten. V shed 1 base and J shed 8 bases, with 15 bases lying between them. The germline V gene encodes CDR1 SGHAT and CDR2 FQDESV (reference sequence). The CDR3 covers 15 residues. The V call is TRBV11-1, the J call TRBJ2-1; the D gene is possibly TRBD1 (5 bases). Sequenced here: CD4+ or CD8+ T cells sorted from blood, sampled in a trial of the OX40 agonist ivuxolimab. The TCR was taken from an adult with an advanced solid tumor such as melanoma, head and neck, liver or kidney cancer. CDR3 in amino acids: CASSLDPRVRDEQFF. CDR3 nucleotide sequence: TGTGCCAGCAGCTTAGACCCCAGGGTTCGGGATGAGCAGTTCTTC. Supplemented by reference TRBV11-1 and TRBJ2-1, the full variable domain reads EAEVAQSPRYKITEKSQAVAFWCDPISGHATLYWYRQILGQGPELLVQFQDESVVDDSQLPKDRFSAERLKGVDSTLKIQPAELGDSAMYLCASSLDPRVRDEQFFGPGTRLTVL.